This T cell receptor (beta chain) was identified in a study of cytomegalovirus exposure and HLA in healthy donors. The study's findings and limits: In an earlier analysis, about 87% or about 30%: the productive usage of most TCR beta V segments. Association of fewer than 20,000 TCR beta sequences with HLA alleles was found at 0.05 false discovery rate in a later analysis.

As concerns this clone: Its specificity is not known.

The PCR used 60 Vbeta and 13 Jbeta primers. Data came from immunoSEQ multiplex PCR; TCRdb stores just in-frame clones and leaves some out. Of approximately 130,000 clones in the sample, around 71% were seen once. Healthy bone marrow donors made up the donors. Trimming stripped 5 bases from V and 3 bases from J, with 19 bases between. This CDR3 spans 16 amino acids. The V gene's germline CDR1 is KGHSH and CDR2 LQKENI. The V call is TRBV18, the J call TRBJ1-1; no reliable D call. Input material: PBMCs. This clonotype was sampled from a woman in her sixties in good health and CMV-seropositive. DNA of the CDR3: TGTGCCAGCTCATCGAGGATCCCCATCGCGGACACTGAAGCTTTCTTT. Encoded protein: CASSSRIPIADTEAFF. The full variable domain, with the rest looked up from reference TRBV18 and TRBJ1-1, is NAGVMQNPRHLVRRRGQEARLRCSPMKGHSHVYWYRQLPEEGLKFMVYLQKENIIDESGMPKERFSAEFPKEGPSILRIQQVVRGDSAAYFCASSSRIPIADTEAFFGQGTRLTVV.